One and the same sample provided the 27 T cell receptor beta chains below, sequenced in a study of human T cells and chemical hapten exposure. TCRdb processed the RACE reads anew with MiXCR; each CDR3 protein has one entry. This sample has around 60,000 distinct CDR3 sequences, with around 7% found just once. Time point meaning: pre-sensitization, week 0. Treatment given: therapeutic diphenylcyclopropenone sensitization with weekly scalp DPC. Specimen: whole blood, collected in connection with sensitization to the hapten diphenylcyclopropenone (DPC). The receptors were sampled from a woman aged 30 to 39 with alopecia areata. Some clones in this sample may be carry-over from other donors' samples.

A note on this clonotype: A much larger clone is a single base away; this may be a read error. This rearrangement joins TRBV12-5 to TRBJ2-6, with no clear D. The CDR3 spans 13 residues. V was trimmed by 7 bases and J by 5 bases, leaving 9 bases between them. CDR1 is LGHNT, CDR2 FRNRAP, per germline. The CDR3 coding sequence is TGTGCTAGTGATTCTGGACGGGCCAACGTCCTGACTTTC. This sequence encodes CASDSGRANVLTF.

The J gene is TRBJ2-3, the V gene TRBV9; 8 bases agree with TRBD1. Trimming at V came to 3 bases and at J to 2 bases, leaving 5 bases not matched to a gene. The CDR3 contains 15 residues. Germline V gene sequence: CDR1 SGDLS, CDR2 YYNGEE. CDR3 protein: CASSEGQANTDTQYF. The CDR3 DNA is TGTGCCAGCAGCGAGGGACAGGCAAACACAGATACGCAGTATTTT.

This clonotype was recorded many times. V and J are TRBV4-1 and TRBJ2-5, with D perhaps being TRBD1 or TRBD2 (6 bases each). Germline CDR1 reads MGHRA; CDR2 reads YSYEKL. Deletions cut 3 bases from V and 1 base from J, with 12 bases between. CDR3 size: 15 residues. CDR3 DNA: TGCGCCAGCAGCCAGTCCGGGGGCTCCCAAGAGACCCAGTACTTC. Its protein is CASSQSGGSQETQYF.

The table lists this clonotype with many counts. The rearrangement uses TRBV2 and TRBJ2-7, with TRBD2 matching over 10 bases. This CDR3 contains 15 residues. V was clipped by 7 bases and J by 2 bases; unmatched bases: 8. The germline CDR1 and CDR2 sequences are SNHLY and FYNNEI. CDR3: CASKREGLTPYEQYF. Written as DNA, the CDR3 is TGTGCCAGCAAGCGGGAGGGCTTAACCCCCTACGAGCAGTACTTC.

Worth noting for this clonotype: A much larger clone is a single base away; this may be a read error. The CDR3 spells CARSPRQGAWTDTQYF. Here the CDR3 DNA reads TGTGCCCGCAGCCCACGACAGGGGGCCTGGACAGATACGCAGTATTTT. The chain links TRBV12-3 or TRBV12-4 to TRBJ2-3; the match to TRBD1 covers 10 bases. This CDR3 has 16 amino acids.

This clonotype was observed a few times. The chain joins TRBV10-3 to TRBJ1-5; D is possibly TRBD1 (5 bases). Germline lookup yields CDR1 ENHRY and CDR2 SYGVKD. The CDR3 runs 15 residues. V shed 2 bases and J shed 3 bases, with 11 bases lying between them. The CDR3 DNA reads TGTGCCATCAGTGAGGGGGCAGCAAACAATCAGCCCCAGCATTTT. It yields the protein CAISEGAANNQPQHF.

This clonotype was observed many times. J is TRBJ2-3 and V is TRBV5-1; the D gene is possibly TRBD2 (7 bases). V was shortened by 2 bases and J by 2 bases, with 15 bases between the two germline ends. This CDR3 region has 16 residues. From germline, CDR1 is SGHRS and CDR2 YFSETQ. The CDR3 coding sequence is TGCGCCAGCAGCTTAATCGGCGGGGGCCCCACAGATACGCAGTATTTT. Translated, it gives CASSLIGGGPTDTQYF.

This clonotype showed up many times. The chain links TRBV4-1 to TRBJ1-3; no definite D call. The germline V gene encodes CDR1 MGHRA and CDR2 YSYEKL. V lost 4 bases and J 1 base, leaving 14 bases between the germline ends. The CDR3 has 16 amino acids. The CDR3, as DNA: TGCGCCAGCAGCCCTCGACAAATTGAGTCTGGAAACACCATATATTTT. Translating it yields CASSPRQIESGNTIYF.

This clonotype was seen a few times. The rearrangement links TRBV13 to TRBJ2-1; the D gene is possibly TRBD1 (6 bases). This CDR3 spans 15 amino acids. CDR1 and CDR2 (germline): PRHDT, FYEKMQ (reference sequence). V was cut by 7 bases and J by 4 bases, with 17 bases left in between. The CDR3 loop reads CASKAVRQAYNEQFF. The DNA of the CDR3 is TGTGCCAGCAAGGCGGTCAGACAGGCATACAATGAGCAGTTCTTC. The full variable domain, in which reference TRBV13 and TRBJ2-1 provide the parts outside the CDR3, is AAGVIQSPRHLIKEKRETATLKCYPIPRHDTVYWYQQGPGQDPQFLISFYEKMQSDKGSIPDRFSAQQFSDYHSELNMSSLELGDSALYFCASKAVRQAYNEQFFGPGTRLTVL.

This clonotype was recorded at least ten times. The chain is built from TRBV4-2 and TRBJ2-3, with a possible D match to TRBD1 (7 bases). V lost 4 bases to trimming and J lost 6 bases, with 11 bases between them. Looked up from germline, CDR1 is LGHNA and CDR2 is YNFKEQ. The CDR3 extends over 13 amino acids. In DNA, the CDR3 is TGTGCCAGCAGCCCCCAGGGGGGTGATACGCAGTATTTT. It translates to CASSPQGGDTQYF.

This clonotype was counted many times. The J gene is TRBJ2-1, the V gene TRBV2, with D unclear. V dropped 6 bases and J dropped 2 bases, with 11 bases sitting between them. This CDR3 has 14 amino acids. Germline lookup yields CDR1 SNHLY and CDR2 FYNNEI. The DNA of the CDR3 is TGTGCCAGCAGGAAACATACAGCCTACAATGAGCAGTTCTTC. It translates to CASRKHTAYNEQFF.

This clonotype was counted many times. The gene calls are TRBV2 and TRBJ2-2; 11 positions match TRBD1. The V and J ends lost 6 bases and 2 bases, in that order; junction bases with no gene match: 8. The CDR3 is 17 residues long. Germline loops: CDR1 SNHLY, CDR2 FYNNEI. This chain's CDR3 is CASRDGQGARNTGELFF. The DNA of the CDR3 is TGTGCCAGCAGGGATGGACAGGGGGCCCGAAACACCGGGGAGCTGTTTTTT.

The table lists this clonotype with many counts. This rearrangement joins TRBV29-1 to TRBJ2-1, with 13 bases that match TRBD2. Germline V lookup: CDR1 SQVTM, CDR2 ANQGSEA. This CDR3 has 17 amino acids. Trimming at V came to 6 bases and at J to 0 bases, leaving 8 bases not matched to a gene. CDR3 amino acids: CSVVGTSGESSYNEQFF. The CDR3 DNA is TGCAGCGTCGTCGGGACTAGCGGGGAGAGCTCCTACAATGAGCAGTTCTTC.

This clonotype was detected many times. This chain links TRBV20-1 with TRBJ1-4; 7 bases line up with TRBD1. This CDR3 has 14 residues. V lost 3 bases, J lost 3 bases, and 4 bases stayed unmatched. Per germline, CDR1 DFQATT and CDR2 SNEGSKA (reference sequence). CDR3 nucleotides: TGCAGTGCTAGGGGGCAGGGGGCTAATGAAAAACTGTTTTTT. Translation: CSARGQGANEKLFF.

This clonotype came up many times. The V and J genes are TRBV9 and TRBJ1-2, with D perhaps TRBD1 (6 bases). CDR1 SGDLS and CDR2 YYNGEE come from the germline V gene. The CDR3 covers 15 residues. V shed 3 bases and J shed 5 bases, with 17 bases lying between them. The CDR3 sequence is CASSARGGQGYGYTF. In DNA form, the CDR3 reads TGTGCCAGCAGCGCCAGAGGTGGGCAGGGGTATGGCTACACCTTC.

This clonotype was seen at least ten times. V usage is TRBV5-1 and J usage is TRBJ1-2, with a weak D call TRBD1 (5 bases). The CDR3 runs 15 residues. CDR1 is SGHRS and CDR2 is YFSETQ in the germline V gene. V shed 2 bases and J shed 7 bases, with 18 bases lying between them. CDR3 in DNA: TGCGCCAGCAGCTTCGTGGGCAGGGAGTCATCTGGCTACACCTTC. Its translation is CASSFVGRESSGYTF.

There are a few counts of this clonotype. The V and J genes are TRBV7-9 and TRBJ1-1, with D possibly matching TRBD1 (6 bases). The germline CDR1 and CDR2 sequences are SEHNR and FQNEAQ (reference sequence). Deletions cut 5 bases from V and 2 bases from J, with 12 bases between. The CDR3 contains 14 residues. CDR3 amino acids: CASSVQGINTEAFF. DNA for the CDR3: TGTGCCAGCAGCGTCCAGGGGATTAACACTGAAGCTTTCTTT.

This clonotype came up many times. The chain carries TRBV6-5 and TRBJ1-4, with D hard to call. V lost 5 bases and J 12 bases, leaving 19 bases between the germline ends. CDR1 MNHEY and CDR2 SVGAGI come from the germline V gene. The CDR3 is 14 residues long. The DNA for the CDR3 is TGTGCCAGCAGTGGAGCAAACAGCCGCTCGCAACTGTTTTTT. Its translation: CASSGANSRSQLFF.

This clonotype was counted at least ten times. The genes are TRBV5-5 and TRBJ2-5; perhaps TRBD1 as D (6 bases). Germline V gene data show CDR1 as SGHKS and CDR2 as YYEKEE (reference sequence). The length of the CDR3 is 14 residues. V was clipped by 1 base and J by 5 bases, with 12 bases between them. The CDR3 nucleotides read TGTGCCAGCAGCTTGATGTTCCAGGGGGAGACCCAGTACTTC. Translation gives CASSLMFQGETQYF.

This clonotype was seen once. This may arise from a read error, as a much more abundant clone is one base away. The chain has TRBV27 and TRBJ2-7, with D tentatively TRBD2 (6 bases). Germline lookup yields CDR1 MNHEY and CDR2 SMNVEV (reference sequence). The CDR3 runs 11 residues. CDR3 DNA: TGTGACAGCGGGTGGTGGTACGAGCAGTACTTC. Translation: CDSGWWYEQYF.

This clonotype was counted ten times or more. The J gene is TRBJ1-5, the V gene TRBV20-1; a possible D gene is TRBD1 (6 bases). CDR3 size: 15 residues. Trimming removed 4 bases at V and 3 bases at J, with 16 bases between. Germline CDR1 is DFQATT and CDR2 is SNEGSKA (reference sequence). CDR3 in amino acids: CSAIRGPELNQPQHF. CDR3 sequence (DNA): TGCAGTGCTATCAGGGGCCCAGAACTCAATCAGCCCCAGCATTTT.

Turning to this clonotype: The junction does not match germline at one end; this may be a read error. The chain recombines TRBV30 with TRBJ2-3, with 12 bases fitting TRBD2. The CDR3 runs to 14 residues. CDR1 is GTSNPN and CDR2 is SVGIG in the germline V gene (reference sequence). The CDR3 nucleotides are TGTGCCCGGAGACTAGCGGGGGGCACAGATACGCAGTATTTT. Translating gives CARRLAGGTDTQYF.

This clonotype was counted at least ten times. In DNA, the CDR3 is TGTGCCAGCTCTTCCATGGGTGAGAAGACCCAGTACTTC. Translation: CASSSMGEKTQYF. The gene calls are TRBV18 and TRBJ2-5; D is ambiguous. Trimming removed 6 bases at V and 6 bases at J, with 14 bases between. The CDR3 loop spans 13 amino acids. In germline, CDR1 is KGHSH, CDR2 LQKENI. The variable domain in full, with the rest retrieved from reference TRBV18 and TRBJ2-5, is NAGVMQNPRHLVRRRGQEARLRCSPMKGHSHVYWYRQLPEEGLKFMVYLQKENIIDESGMPKERFSAEFPKEGPSILRIQQVVRGDSAAYFCASSSMGEKTQYFGPGTRLLVL.

This clonotype was seen at least ten times. The chain joins TRBV7-3 to TRBJ1-1, with D perhaps TRBD1 (5 bases). V was trimmed by 4 bases and J by 3 bases, leaving 12 bases between them. Germline assignment: CDR1 SGHTA and CDR2 FQGTGA. This CDR3 is built from 14 residues. The CDR3 DNA reads TGTGCCAGCAGCTCTTTGGGGCGAGACACTGAAGCTTTCTTT. It translates to CASSSLGRDTEAFF.

This clonotype was detected only a few times. The chain employs TRBV6-5 and TRBJ1-6; the D is unclear. Between the trimmed V and J ends, which lost 4 bases and 7 bases, there was a span of 8 bases. The CDR3 is 13 amino acids. Germline V lookup: CDR1 MNHEY, CDR2 SVGAGI. CDR3 loop: CASSWSANSPLHF. CDR3 sequence (DNA): TGTGCCAGCAGTTGGTCGGCCAATTCACCCCTCCACTTT.

V is TRBV6-5 and J is TRBJ1-1, with D hard to call. V was cut by 5 bases and J by 1 base, with 11 bases left in between. The CDR3 length is 14 residues. Germline V gives CDR1 MNHEY, CDR2 SVGAGI. The CDR3 DNA follows: TGTGCCAGCAGTACTCCGGGAACGAACACTGAAGCTTTCTTT. It specifies CASSTPGTNTEAFF.

This clonotype showed up many times. The V gene is TRBV5-6, the J gene TRBJ2-1; TRBD2 might be the D (5 bases). CDR1 is SGHDT, CDR2 YYEEEE, per germline. The CDR3 totals 17 residues. V lost 3 bases to trimming and J lost 6 bases, with 22 bases between them. This CDR3 is CASSYKTRGWVSNEQFF. In DNA form, the CDR3 reads TGTGCCAGCAGCTACAAGACCCGGGGATGGGTCTCCAATGAGCAGTTCTTC. Variable domain in full (rest from reference TRBV5-6 and TRBJ2-1): DAGVTQSPTHLIKTRGQQVTLRCSPKSGHDTVSWYQQALGQGPQFIFQYYEEEERQRGNFPDRFSGHQFPNYSSELNVNALLLGDSALYLCASSYKTRGWVSNEQFFGPGTRLTVL.